This TCR beta chain was identified during a study of control samples from healthy donors and cancer patients. The assay was immunoSEQ multiplex PCR, and TCRdb's table has in-frame clones only and misses some. The sample has 110,000 to 150,000 clones, about 89% seen once. CDR3 length: 15 amino acids. CDR1 and CDR2 (germline): MNHEY, SMNVEV (reference sequence). The V segment lost 2 bases and the J segment 4 bases; nucleotides outside the gene matches: 7. This chain uses TRBV27 with TRBJ2-7, with 8 bases that match TRBD1. Sample: blood. This sequence was found in a man aged 18 to 30 in good health. Written as DNA, the CDR3 is TGTGCCAGCAGTTTAGCTTGGACAGGGTTGTACGAGCAGTACTTC. This gives the protein CASSLAWTGLYEQYF.